This TCR beta chain was profiled in a study of PD-1 blockade in classical Hodgkin lymphoma. Each patient experienced a relapse that followed autologous stem cell transplantation, and brentuximab vedotin exposure varied. This clone appeared once. The assay was immunoSEQ multiplex PCR, and TCRdb's table has in-frame clones only and misses some. The sample includes about 93,000 clones, around 90% of them seen just once. After removal of 6 bases from V and 4 bases from J, the junction contained 5 bases not matched to a gene. Germline CDR1 MDHEN, CDR2 SYDVKM. This CDR3 has 15 amino acids. Sequences were derived from peripheral blood mononuclear cells (PBMCs), sampled before the second cycle of nivolumab. The chain joins TRBV28 to TRBJ2-2, with TRBD2 matching 10 bases. The origin of this receptor is a human donor with classical Hodgkin lymphoma. The CDR3 sequence is CASRSSGGGTGELFF. CDR3 bases: TGTGCCAGCAGGTCTAGCGGGGGAGGCACCGGGGAGCTGTTTTTT.